Presented here are 30 T cell receptor beta chains from one specimen sequenced in a study of blood T cells in healthy people across ages. A sample-barcoded 5' primer and a J-beta primer mix were used in a second PCR of about 7 to 12 cycles. TCRdb processed the 5' RACE reads anew with MiXCR; each CDR3 protein has one entry. This table has over 1,200,000 distinct CDR3 sequences, approximately 59% appearing once. The sample comprised blood. The origin of the receptors is a man between 18 and 35 years old in good health.

This clonotype appeared a single time. The CDR3 DNA sequence: TGTGCCAGCAGCCCACGGAGTTGGACAGTAACTAATGAAAAACTGTTTTTT. Translating gives CASSPRSWTVTNEKLFF. The chain employs TRBV11-2 and TRBJ1-4; D might be TRBD1 (6 bases). The CDR3 totals 17 residues. Trimming left V 5 bases short and J 1 base short, with 17 bases between. The germline V gene encodes CDR1 SGHAT and CDR2 FQNNGV.

Concerning this clonotype: An end of the junction does not agree with germline; a read error may underlie this. The chain employs TRBV28 and TRBJ2-7; TRBD1 or TRBD2 may be the D gene (5 bases each). The CDR3 is 14 amino acids. The germline gives CDR1 MDHEN, CDR2 SYDVKM. The CDR3 spells CASSSRGLSYGQYF. The CDR3 DNA reads TGTGCCAGCAGTTCCCGGGGCCTCTCCTACGGGCAGTACTTC.

This clonotype was detected once. The rearrangement uses TRBV6-2 or TRBV6-3 and TRBJ2-2; a weak D match, TRBD2 (5 bases). This CDR3 comprises 15 residues. With 2 bases removed from V and 5 bases from J, the gap between germline ends came to 12 bases. Germline values: CDR1 MNHEY, CDR2 SVGEGT. The CDR3 DNA is TGTGCCAGCAGTTACCGGGGTATTAGGACCGGGGAGCTGTTTTTT. This codes for CASSYRGIRTGELFF.

This clonotype was picked up one time. The V gene is TRBV3-1, the J gene TRBJ1-1; D is unresolved. Looked up from germline, CDR1 is LGHDT and CDR2 is YNNKEL (reference sequence). CDR3 length equals 14 residues. Trimming cost V 3 bases and J 4 bases, with 12 bases left between them. CDR3 DNA sequence: TGTGCCAGCAGCCACGAGGGTTGGGGCACTGAAGCTTTCTTT. Translation gives CASSHEGWGTEAFF.

This clonotype occurred once. V gene TRBV6-6 combines with J gene TRBJ2-1, with no clear D. There are 12 residues in the CDR3. The ends were cut back, 6 bases at V and 8 bases at J, with 11 bases in the middle. Looked up from germline, CDR1 is MNHNY and CDR2 is SVGAGI (reference sequence). The DNA for the CDR3 is TGTGCCAGCAGCCTCCTGGCGGATGAGCAGTTCTTC. It codes for CASSLLADEQFF.

The chain has TRBV3-1 and TRBJ2-1, with a possible D match to TRBD1 (6 bases). The CDR3 covers 16 residues. V was shortened by 5 bases and J by 12 bases, with 26 bases between the two germline ends. In germline, CDR1 is LGHDT, CDR2 YNNKEL (reference sequence). DNA of the CDR3: TGTGCCAGCAGCAGAACACAGGGAGCCTTGAGGTTAGTGCAGTTCTTC. Its protein is CASSRTQGALRLVQFF.

V gene TRBV19 combines with J gene TRBJ2-5; D possibly corresponds to TRBD2 (6 bases). The tail of the sequence fits TRBJ2-7 better, so the J call may be wrong. This CDR3 is 13 amino acids long. Germline loops: CDR1 LNHDA, CDR2 SQIVND (reference sequence). CDR3 sequence: CASKFGGGGEQYF. For the CDR3, the DNA is TGTGCCAGTAAGTTCGGGGGAGGAGGCGAGCAGTACTTC.

This clonotype has just a few counts. V is TRBV2 and J is TRBJ2-7; the D is unclear. The CDR3 is 11 residues long. The germline CDR1 and CDR2 sequences are SNHLY and FYNNEI. V gave up 9 bases and J gave up 1 base, with 7 bases separating them. This chain's CDR3 is CASGLSYEQYF. For the CDR3, the DNA is TGTGCCAGTGGCCTTTCCTACGAGCAGTACTTC.

The genes are TRBV18 and TRBJ2-2; D is tentatively TRBD1 or TRBD2 (6 bases each). Germline loops: CDR1 KGHSH, CDR2 LQKENI. CDR3 length: 18 amino acids. Trimming stripped 1 base from V and 5 bases from J, with 20 bases between. This CDR3 is CASSPRMSGADGTGELFF. The CDR3 DNA reads TGTGCCAGCTCACCACGGATGTCGGGGGCCGATGGGACCGGGGAGCTGTTTTTT.

The chain couples TRBV12-5 to TRBJ1-2, with D possibly matching TRBD1 (6 bases). The CDR3 sequence is 16 residues long. Trimming took 2 bases from V and 3 from J, leaving 16 bases between them. Germline V gene lookup returns CDR1 LGHNT and CDR2 FRNRAP. The CDR3 region is CASGLSGAQVDYGYTF. The CDR3 nucleotides read TGTGCTAGTGGTTTGTCAGGGGCCCAGGTGGACTATGGCTACACCTTC.

This clonotype has only a few counts. V gene TRBV5-1 combines with J gene TRBJ2-4; 7 nucleotides line up with TRBD1. TRBJ2-7 matches the DNA end more closely, so the J call is doubtful. Germline V gene sequence: CDR1 SGHRS, CDR2 YFSETQ. This CDR3 contains 14 residues. Here the CDR3 DNA reads TGCGCCAGCAGCCCCGGGGACAGAACCGGCGAGCAGTACTTC. Its translation is CASSPGDRTGEQYF.

This clonotype appeared a single time. The chain combines TRBV27 with TRBJ2-5, with a weak D call TRBD2 (7 bases). The length of the CDR3 is 15 residues. The germline V and J ends were trimmed by 3 bases and 4 bases, with 15 bases remaining between them. CDR1 and CDR2 from the germline V gene are MNHEY and SMNVEV (reference sequence). CDR3 sequence (DNA): TGTGCCAGCAGTTTTGGGGGGGGGCCGGGAGAGACCCAGTACTTC. Translation gives CASSFGGGPGETQYF.

The CDR3 region has the DNA TGCGCCAGCAGCTGGGACAGGGATTTTTTCTACGAGCAGTACTTC. Amino acid sequence: CASSWDRDFFYEQYF. The V gene is TRBV5-1, the J gene TRBJ2-7; 9 bases align to TRBD1. The CDR3 is 15 amino acids. From germline, CDR1 is SGHRS and CDR2 YFSETQ. J was trimmed by 3 bases and V by 3 bases; bases with no gene match: 7.

This sequence joins TRBV29-1 and TRBJ2-3; no clear D gene. The CDR3 runs 14 residues. Germline assignment: CDR1 SQVTM and CDR2 ANQGSEA. V gave up 8 bases and J gave up 2 bases, with 17 bases separating them. CDR3 nucleotides: TGCAGCTCCCGAGGTGTTGATCTCACAGATACGCAGTATTTT. It specifies CSSRGVDLTDTQYF.

The chain couples TRBV14 to TRBJ2-5; 10 nucleotides agree with TRBD1. The end of the DNA aligns better with TRBJ2-7, so the J call may be wrong. The CDR3 covers 16 residues. Germline loops: CDR1 SGHDN, CDR2 FVKESK. The CDR3 loop is CASSQFPGTGDYEQYF. In DNA, the CDR3 is TGTGCCAGCAGCCAATTCCCCGGGACAGGGGATTACGAGCAGTACTTC.

About this clonotype: Its ends do not fully match the called genes, so a read error is possible. The chain links TRBV27 to TRBJ2-1; TRBD2 matches 7 bases. This CDR3 has 17 residues. Germline CDR1 reads MNHEY; CDR2 reads SMNVEV (reference sequence). DNA of the CDR3: TGTGCCAGCAGTTTATTGGCTAGCGGACGGTCCTACAATGAGGAGTTCTTC. Translated: CASSLLASGRSYNEEFF.

This clonotype was counted once. The chain links TRBV27 to TRBJ1-2; D possibly corresponds to TRBD1 (6 bases). V lost 5 bases and J 1 base, leaving 17 bases between the germline ends. Germline assignment: CDR1 MNHEY and CDR2 SMNVEV (reference sequence). The CDR3 sequence is 16 residues long. The CDR3 spells CASSGGAGRRNYGYTF. In DNA form, the CDR3 reads TGTGCCAGCAGTGGGGGGGCTGGCCGACGTAACTATGGCTACACCTTC.

Note on this clonotype: A much bigger clone sits one base away, suggesting this may be a read error. The CDR3 region has the DNA TGTGCCAGCAGCAAAGGGGACTACTGCGAGCAGTACTTC. Translation: CASSKGDYCEQYF. This rearrangement joins TRBV11-2 to TRBJ2-1, with 7 bases aligning to TRBD2. The assigned J gene may be wrong: the sequence end matches TRBJ2-7 better. The CDR3 spans 13 residues. In germline, CDR1 is SGHAT, CDR2 FQNNGV.

The J gene is TRBJ2-4, the V gene TRBV7-9, with 10 nucleotides matching TRBD1. Germline CDR1 SEHNR, CDR2 FQNEAQ (reference sequence). The CDR3 contains 19 residues. The V gene end was trimmed by 4 bases and the J gene end by 1 base; junction bases not matched to a gene: 13. The CDR3 loop reads CASSSSMGRQGAAKNIQYF. DNA for the CDR3: TGTGCCAGCAGCTCCTCAATGGGTCGACAGGGGGCGGCCAAAAACATTCAGTACTTC. The entire variable domain, with the rest obtained from reference TRBV7-9 and TRBJ2-4, is as follows: DTGVSQNPRHKITKRGQNVTFRCDPISEHNRLYWYRQTLGQGPEFLTYFQNEAQLEKSRLLSDRFSAERPKGSFSTLEIQRTEQGDSAMYLCASSSSMGRQGAAKNIQYFGAGTRLSVL.

This chain links TRBV7-2 with TRBJ2-7, with 7 positions matching TRBD2. J lost 6 bases, V lost 1 base, and 9 bases had no gene match. CDR3 size: 15 residues. CDR1 and CDR2 from the germline V gene are SGHTA and FQGNSA. The CDR3 sequence: CASSLVGLRVREQYF. In DNA, the CDR3 is TGTGCCAGCAGCTTAGTGGGACTACGGGTCCGCGAGCAGTACTTC.

This chain links TRBV5-1 with TRBJ2-4, with 9 bases matching TRBD1. The J call may be faulty, since TRBJ2-7 better matches the DNA end. The CDR3 loop spans 14 amino acids. The germline V gene has CDR1 SGHRS and CDR2 YFSETQ. The CDR3 sequence is CASSFGTGFHEQYF. In nucleotides, the CDR3 is TGCGCCAGCAGCTTCGGGACAGGGTTTCACGAGCAGTACTTC.

This clonotype has only a few counts. CDR3 residues: CSHRDWDNEQFF. DNA for the CDR3: TGCAGCCACCGGGACTGGGACAATGAGCAGTTCTTC. This chain links TRBV29-1 with TRBJ2-1; weak D call: TRBD2 (6 bases). The germline V gene has CDR1 SQVTM and CDR2 ANQGSEA. The CDR3 covers 12 residues. V dropped 8 bases and J dropped 5 bases, with 13 bases sitting between them.

The chain employs TRBV7-9 and TRBJ2-5, with TRBD2 as a possible D gene (6 bases). The CDR3 totals 17 residues. Germline CDR1 reads SEHNR; CDR2 reads FQNEAQ (reference sequence). V was pared by 5 bases and J by 1 base, with 20 bases between. CDR3 sequence: CASSTHEKGRPQETQYF. The CDR3 DNA reads as TGTGCCAGCAGCACACACGAAAAGGGGAGGCCCCAAGAGACCCAGTACTTC.

V usage is TRBV7-8 and J usage is TRBJ2-2; 8 bases agree with TRBD2. Trimming at V came to 3 bases and at J to 0 bases, leaving 3 bases not matched to a gene. This CDR3 is built from 16 residues. From germline, CDR1 is SGHVS and CDR2 FQNEAQ. CDR3 region: CASSFLAGPNTGELFF. CDR3 DNA sequence: TGTGCCAGCAGCTTCTTAGCGGGACCGAACACCGGGGAGCTGTTTTTT. The complete variable domain, with remaining parts taken from reference TRBV7-8 and TRBJ2-2, reads GAGVSQSPRYKVAKRGQDVALRCDPISGHVSLFWYQQALGQGPEFLTYFQNEAQLDKSGLPSDRFFAERPEGSVSTLKIQRTQQEDSAVYLCASSFLAGPNTGELFFGEGSRLTVL.

In this sample, this clonotype turned up a few times. The rearrangement uses TRBV18 and TRBJ2-7; D may be TRBD1 or TRBD2 (5 bases each). The CDR3 has 13 amino acids. V gave up 8 bases and J gave up 4 bases, with 15 bases separating them. CDR1 and CDR2 from the germline V gene are KGHSH and LQKENI. This CDR3 is CASSPGDLYEQYF. Here the CDR3 DNA reads TGTGCCAGCAGTCCCGGGGACCTGTACGAGCAGTACTTC.

Note on this clonotype: One end of the junction varies from germline; a read error may be responsible. V usage is TRBV7-9 and J usage is TRBJ1-1, with a possible D match to TRBD1 (5 bases). Per the germline V gene, CDR1 is SEHNR and CDR2 is FQNEAQ (reference sequence). The CDR3 runs to 12 residues. The CDR3, as DNA: TGTGCCAGCAGCTTTCCGGACACCGAAGCTTTCTTT. Translating gives CASSFPDTEAFF.

The V gene is TRBV5-1, the J gene TRBJ1-1; D is undetermined. V was trimmed by 4 bases and J by 3 bases, leaving 19 bases between them. This CDR3 contains 16 residues. Germline V gene lookup returns CDR1 SGHRS and CDR2 YFSETQ. CDR3 protein: CASSPAREGVDTEAFF. In DNA, the CDR3 is TGCGCCAGCAGCCCGGCCCGTGAGGGCGTGGACACTGAAGCTTTCTTT.

This clonotype was counted only a few times. This chain joins TRBV6-1 and TRBJ2-7; 11 nucleotides line up with TRBD2. The CDR3 contains 16 residues. Looked up from germline, CDR1 is MNHNS and CDR2 is SASEGT. The J segment lost 4 bases and the V segment lost 4 bases, leaving 9 bases of the junction unmatched. In nucleotides, the CDR3 is TGTGCCAGCAGTGCACCTCCGGGACTAGCGGATTACGAGCAGTACTTC. Amino acid sequence: CASSAPPGLADYEQYF.

This clonotype was observed a few times. CDR3 protein: CASSQDGQGGQETQYF. The CDR3 DNA follows: TGCGCCAGCAGCCAAGATGGGCAGGGTGGACAAGAGACCCAGTACTTC. This chain uses TRBV4-3 with TRBJ2-5; possibly TRBD1 for D (5 bases). The V and J ends lost 0 bases and 2 bases respectively, with 13 bases between them. The CDR3 extends over 16 amino acids. Germline CDR1 is LGHNA and CDR2 is YSLEER.

This clonotype was seen a single time. This chain links TRBV2 with TRBJ1-6; D remains ambiguous. Germline V gene lookup returns CDR1 SNHLY and CDR2 FYNNEI. Deletions cut 6 bases from V and 4 bases from J, with 19 bases between. The CDR3 is made up of 17 amino acids. The CDR3 here is CASSESQTPPYNSPLHF. CDR3 nucleotide sequence: TGTGCCAGCAGCGAGTCCCAGACTCCGCCTTATAATTCACCCCTCCACTTT.